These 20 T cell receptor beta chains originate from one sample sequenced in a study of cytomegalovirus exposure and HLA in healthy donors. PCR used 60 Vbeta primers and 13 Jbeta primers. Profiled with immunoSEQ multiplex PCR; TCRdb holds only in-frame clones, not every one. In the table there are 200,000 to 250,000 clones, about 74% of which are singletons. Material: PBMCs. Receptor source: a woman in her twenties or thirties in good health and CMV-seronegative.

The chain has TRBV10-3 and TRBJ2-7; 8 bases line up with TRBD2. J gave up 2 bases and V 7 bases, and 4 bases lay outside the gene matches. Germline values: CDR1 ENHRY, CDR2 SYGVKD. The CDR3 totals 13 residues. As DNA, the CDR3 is TGTGCCATCACAGCGGGAGCCGCCTACGAGCAGTACTTC. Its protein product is CAITAGAAYEQYF.

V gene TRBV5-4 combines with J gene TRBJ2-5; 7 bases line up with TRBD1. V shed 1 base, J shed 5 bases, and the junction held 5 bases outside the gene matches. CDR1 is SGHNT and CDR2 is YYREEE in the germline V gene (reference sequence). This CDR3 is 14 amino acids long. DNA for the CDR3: TGTGCCAGCAGCTTGACAGGGGCTGGGGAGACCCAGTACTTC. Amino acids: CASSLTGAGETQYF.

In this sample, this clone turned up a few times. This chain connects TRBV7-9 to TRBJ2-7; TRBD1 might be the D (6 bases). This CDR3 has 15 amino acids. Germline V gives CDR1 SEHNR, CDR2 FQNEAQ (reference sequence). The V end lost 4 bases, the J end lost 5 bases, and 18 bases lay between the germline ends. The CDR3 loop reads CASSSYRALLDEQYF. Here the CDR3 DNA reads TGTGCCAGCAGCTCTTACAGGGCCCTCTTGGACGAGCAGTACTTC.

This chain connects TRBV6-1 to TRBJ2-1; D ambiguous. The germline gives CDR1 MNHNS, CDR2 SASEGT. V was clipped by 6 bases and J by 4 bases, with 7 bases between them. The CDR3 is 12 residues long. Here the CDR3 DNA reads TGTGCCAGCAGCCCCGGTTACAATGAGCAGTTCTTC. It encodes CASSPGYNEQFF.

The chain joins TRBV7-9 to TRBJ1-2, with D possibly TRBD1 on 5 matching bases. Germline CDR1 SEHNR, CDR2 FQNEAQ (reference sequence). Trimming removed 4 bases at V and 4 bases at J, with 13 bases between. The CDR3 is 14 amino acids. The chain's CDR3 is CASSYRDYGYGYTF. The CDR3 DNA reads TGTGCCAGCAGCTACCGGGACTATGGCTATGGCTACACCTTC.

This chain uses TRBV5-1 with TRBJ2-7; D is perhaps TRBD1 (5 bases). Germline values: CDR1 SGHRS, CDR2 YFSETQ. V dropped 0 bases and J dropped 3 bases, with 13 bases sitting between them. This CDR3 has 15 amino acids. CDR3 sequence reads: CASSLVAGPVYEQYF. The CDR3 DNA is TGCGCCAGCAGCTTGGTGGCAGGGCCTGTCTACGAGCAGTACTTC.

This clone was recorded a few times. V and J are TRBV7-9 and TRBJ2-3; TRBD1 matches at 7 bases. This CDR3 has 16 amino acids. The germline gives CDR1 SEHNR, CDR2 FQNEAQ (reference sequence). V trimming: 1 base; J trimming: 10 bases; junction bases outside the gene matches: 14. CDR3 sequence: CASSLGPDREPISQYF. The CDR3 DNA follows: TGTGCCAGCAGCTTAGGGCCTGACAGGGAACCCATATCGCAGTATTTT.

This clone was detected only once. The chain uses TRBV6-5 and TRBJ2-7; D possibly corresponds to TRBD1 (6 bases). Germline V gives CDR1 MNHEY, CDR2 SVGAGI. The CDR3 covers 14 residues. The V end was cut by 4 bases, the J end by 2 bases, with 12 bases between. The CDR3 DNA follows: TGTGCCAGCAGTTCCCGGGACACTGCCTACGAGCAGTACTTC. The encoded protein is CASSSRDTAYEQYF.

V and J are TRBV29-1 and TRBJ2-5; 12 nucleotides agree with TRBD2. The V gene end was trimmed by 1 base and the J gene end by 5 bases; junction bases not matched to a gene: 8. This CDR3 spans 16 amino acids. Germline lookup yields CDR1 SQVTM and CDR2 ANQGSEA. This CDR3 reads CSVEGATSGGHETQYF. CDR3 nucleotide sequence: TGCAGCGTTGAAGGGGCAACTAGCGGGGGGCATGAGACCCAGTACTTC. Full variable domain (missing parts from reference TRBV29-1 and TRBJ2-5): SAVISQKPSRDICQRGTSLTIQCQVDSQVTMMFWYRQQPGQSLTLIATANQGSEATYESGFVIDKFPISRPNLTFSTLTVSNMSPEDSSIYLCSVEGATSGGHETQYFGPGTRLLVL.

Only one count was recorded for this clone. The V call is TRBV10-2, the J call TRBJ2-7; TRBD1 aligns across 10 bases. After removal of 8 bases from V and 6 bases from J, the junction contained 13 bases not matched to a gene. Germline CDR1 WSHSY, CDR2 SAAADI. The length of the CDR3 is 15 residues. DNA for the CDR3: TGCGCCAGCCAGCGGTCCGCGGGACAGGGGTCCGAGCAGTACTTC. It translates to CASQRSAGQGSEQYF.

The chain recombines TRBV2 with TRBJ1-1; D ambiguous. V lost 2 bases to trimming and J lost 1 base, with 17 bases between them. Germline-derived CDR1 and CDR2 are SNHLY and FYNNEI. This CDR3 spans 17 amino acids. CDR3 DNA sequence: TGTGCCAGCAGTGAACCGAGTCCCATTAGCGAGAACACTGAAGCTTTCTTT. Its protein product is CASSEPSPISENTEAFF.

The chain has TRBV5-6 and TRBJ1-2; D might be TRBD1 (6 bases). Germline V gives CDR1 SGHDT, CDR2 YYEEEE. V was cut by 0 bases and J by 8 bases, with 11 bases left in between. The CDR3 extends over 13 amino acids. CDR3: CASSLDRAEGYTF. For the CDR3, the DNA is TGTGCCAGCAGCTTGGACAGGGCGGAAGGCTACACCTTC.

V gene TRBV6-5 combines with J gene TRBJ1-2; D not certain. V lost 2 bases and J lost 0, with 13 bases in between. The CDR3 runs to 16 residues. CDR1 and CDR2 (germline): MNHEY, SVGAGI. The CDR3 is CASSYAARAANYGYTF. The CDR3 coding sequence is TGTGCCAGCAGTTACGCGGCGCGGGCGGCTAACTATGGCTACACCTTC.

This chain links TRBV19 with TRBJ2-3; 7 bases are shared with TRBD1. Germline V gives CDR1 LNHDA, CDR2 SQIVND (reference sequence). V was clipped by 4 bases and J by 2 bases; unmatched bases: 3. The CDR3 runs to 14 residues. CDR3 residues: CASSKGQYTDTQYF. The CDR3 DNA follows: TGTGCCAGTAGTAAGGGACAGTACACAGATACGCAGTATTTT.

The CDR3 loop reads CAWSQGRPSGNTIYF. The CDR3 DNA reads as TGTGCCTGGAGTCAGGGCAGACCCTCTGGAAACACCATATATTTT. V gene TRBV30 combines with J gene TRBJ1-3; tentatively, D is TRBD1 (5 bases). Germline loops: CDR1 GTSNPN, CDR2 SVGIG (reference sequence). The CDR3 runs to 15 residues. Trimming left V 2 bases short and J 0 bases short, with 11 bases between.

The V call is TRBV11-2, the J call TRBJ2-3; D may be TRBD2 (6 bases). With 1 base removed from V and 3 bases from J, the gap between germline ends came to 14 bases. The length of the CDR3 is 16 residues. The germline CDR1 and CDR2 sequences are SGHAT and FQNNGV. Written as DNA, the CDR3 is TGTGCCAGCAGCTTAGTTGGGGGGAGTACAACAGATACGCAGTATTTT. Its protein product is CASSLVGGSTTDTQYF.

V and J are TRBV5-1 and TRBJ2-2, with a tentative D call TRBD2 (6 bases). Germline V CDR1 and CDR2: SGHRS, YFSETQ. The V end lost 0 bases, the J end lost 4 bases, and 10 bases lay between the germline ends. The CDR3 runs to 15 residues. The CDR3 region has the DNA TGCGCCAGCAGCTTGGCCGCGGGGCTCACCGGGGAGCTGTTTTTT. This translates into CASSLAAGLTGELFF.

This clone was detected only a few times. CDR3 coding DNA: TGTGCCAGCATTCCAGCGCGGAGCCACGAGCAGTACTTC. As protein: CASIPARSHEQYF. This chain connects TRBV7-9 to TRBJ2-7; D not resolved. CDR1 is SEHNR, CDR2 FQNEAQ, per germline (reference sequence). The ends were cut back, 7 bases at V and 5 bases at J, with 15 bases in the middle. The CDR3 runs to 13 residues.

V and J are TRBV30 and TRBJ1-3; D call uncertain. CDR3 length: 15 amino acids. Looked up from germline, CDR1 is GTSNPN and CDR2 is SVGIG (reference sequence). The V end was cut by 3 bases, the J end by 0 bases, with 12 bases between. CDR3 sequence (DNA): TGTGCCTGGAGGACGGATTGGAGCTCTGGAAACACCATATATTTT. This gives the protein CAWRTDWSSGNTIYF.

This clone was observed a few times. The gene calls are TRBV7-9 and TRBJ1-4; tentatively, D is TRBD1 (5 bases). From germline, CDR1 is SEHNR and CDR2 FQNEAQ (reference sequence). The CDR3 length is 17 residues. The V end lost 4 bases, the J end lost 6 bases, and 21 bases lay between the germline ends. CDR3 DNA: TGTGCCAGCAGCTCGGGACTGGGATACACTGGGGATGAAAAACTGTTTTTT. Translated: CASSSGLGYTGDEKLFF. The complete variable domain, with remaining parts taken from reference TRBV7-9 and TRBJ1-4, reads DTGVSQNPRHKITKRGQNVTFRCDPISEHNRLYWYRQTLGQGPEFLTYFQNEAQLEKSRLLSDRFSAERPKGSFSTLEIQRTEQGDSAMYLCASSSGLGYTGDEKLFFGSGTQLSVL.